This T cell receptor beta chain was captured by sequencing in a study of T-cell memory formation after mild COVID-19. Whole-study context: Largely, the TCR clusters proved donor specific.

V dropped 2 bases and J dropped 5; count of bases not matched to a gene: 8. This CDR3 has 16 amino acids. CDR1 SGDLS and CDR2 YYNGEE come from the germline V gene. Regarding the study as a whole: Contracting CD4+ clones lay largely in CM and EM, with CD8+ ones residing in EMRA. Cross-reactive memory appears to have joined, as suggested by some responding clones showing up in pre-infection memory.

TCR alpha and TCR beta cDNA libraries carrying sample barcodes and UMIs were produced by 5'RACE using constant-segment primers. Each CDR3 protein is one row after TCRdb ran MiXCR on the 5' RACE reads. This sample carries approximately 100,000 distinct CDR3 sequences, 11% of them seen once, and the ten largest clones take roughly two fifths. This clonotype has just a few counts. The antigen remains undetermined. The receptor comes from a man aged 18 to 29 who had mild COVID-19 (a few samples of this study predate the infection). Cell type and time point are not known. This rearrangement joins TRBV9 to TRBJ2-5; 11 positions agree with TRBD1. Sequencing used PBMCs or a T cell subset sorted from them (not recorded which). CDR3 bases: TGTGCCAGCAGCGTGCTGGGACAGGGGGTAGAGGAGACCCAGTACTTC. Protein sequence: CASSVLGQGVEETQYF.